The clone carrying this TCR beta chain was picked up one time. No antigen is known for it. This sample stems from a study of CD8 T cells in Susac syndrome. Notes on the study in general: In total CD8+ repertoires, under 20 Susac-specific public clones were detected, and CD8+ TEMRA repertoires contained several. Among active patients and in TEMRA cells, CD8+ clonal expansion in Susac reached its peak.

TEMRA cells were FACS-enriched, with CD8+ and CD4+ T cells isolated negatively. V lost 3 bases, J lost 5 bases, and 3 bases stayed unmatched. CDR3 length: 14 amino acids. CDR1 and CDR2 from the germline V gene are SGDLS and YYNGEE. An input of about 0.45 to 1 ug of RNA was subjected to reverse transcription using random hexamers. Amplification of TCR beta CDR3 was carried out by immunoSEQ multiplex PCR, which covered 54 Vbeta and 13 Jbeta segments. TCRdb fed the immunoSEQ multiplex PCR reads into MiXCR, producing one record per CDR3 protein. The sample holds about 110,000 distinct CDR3 sequences; roughly 94% are singletons and the top ten take around 0.4%.

The material sequenced was CD8+ T cells from PBMCs. This chain joins TRBV9 and TRBJ2-1, with 9 positions matching TRBD1. This receptor was taken from a human donor with Susac syndrome. This CDR3 reads CASSDRTGDNEQFF. The CDR3 DNA follows: TGTGCCAGCAGCGACCGGACAGGGGACAATGAGCAGTTCTTC. Complete variable domain (other parts from reference TRBV9 and TRBJ2-1): DSGVTQTPKHLITATGQRVTLRCSPRSGDLSVYWYQQSLDQGLQFLIQYYNGEERAKGNILERFSAQQFPDLHSELNLSSLELGDSALYFCASSDRTGDNEQFFGPGTRLTVL.